Shown below are 25 T cell receptor beta chains from a single sample sequenced in a study of blood T cell repertoires in COVID-19. TCRdb's copy holds only in-frame clones and misses some; the assay was immunoSEQ multiplex PCR. This table has 70,000 or so clones, 75% to 80% appearing once. Sequenced input: peripheral blood. These receptors were collected from a human donor in a cohort sampled during active COVID-19.

The CDR3 protein is CASSSYGQDTEAFF. The CDR3 DNA sequence: TGCGCCAGCAGCTCCTACGGACAGGACACTGAAGCTTTCTTT. This chain links TRBV5-1 with TRBJ1-1; 7 nucleotides match TRBD1. This CDR3 region has 14 residues. The germline V gene has CDR1 SGHRS and CDR2 YFSETQ. V gave up 3 bases and J gave up 3 bases; unmatched junction bases: 5.

J is TRBJ2-1 and V is TRBV6-4; D is undetermined. Germline V gives CDR1 MRHNA, CDR2 SNTAGT. This CDR3 is built from 13 residues. Trimming took off 0 bases at V and 7 bases at J, with 7 bases between the two ends. CDR3 sequence: CASSDSVTNEQFF. The CDR3 DNA sequence: TGTGCCAGCAGTGACTCAGTGACTAATGAGCAGTTCTTC.

This clone was observed a single time. The V call is TRBV29-1, the J call TRBJ1-2; a possible D gene is TRBD1 (5 bases). The CDR3 is 11 residues long. Trimming pared 4 bases from V and 2 bases from J, leaving 5 bases between. CDR1 is SQVTM, CDR2 ANQGSEA, per germline. CDR3 coding DNA: TGCAGCGTTGCAGGGAACTATGGCTACACCTTC. Its translation: CSVAGNYGYTF.

The chain couples TRBV5-1 to TRBJ2-6; 9 bases map to TRBD1. The CDR3 covers 16 residues. The V and J ends lost 4 bases and 2 bases, in that order; junction bases with no gene match: 4. Germline V gene data show CDR1 as SGHRS and CDR2 as YFSETQ. CDR3 loop: CASSQQGAAGANVLTF. The CDR3 DNA follows: TGCGCCAGCAGCCAACAGGGGGCGGCTGGGGCCAACGTCCTGACTTTC.

The chain joins TRBV9 to TRBJ2-7; 12 positions match TRBD2. The trim removed 3 bases at V and 2 bases at J, leaving 3 bases unmatched. The CDR3 contains 15 residues. Germline V gene data show CDR1 as SGDLS and CDR2 as YYNGEE. The chain's CDR3 is CASSEGLAGTYEQYF. The DNA of the CDR3 is TGTGCCAGCAGCGAGGGACTAGCGGGCACCTACGAGCAGTACTTC.

This chain joins TRBV5-1 and TRBJ2-7, with 10 bases that match TRBD1. CDR1 and CDR2 from the germline V gene are SGHRS and YFSETQ. The J segment lost 4 bases and the V segment lost 5 bases, leaving 9 bases of the junction unmatched. This CDR3 comprises 15 residues. CDR3 loop: CASSSGTGDLYEQYF. The CDR3, as DNA: TGCGCCAGCAGTTCCGGGACAGGGGATTTGTACGAGCAGTACTTC.

The chain is built from TRBV9 and TRBJ2-2; no clear D. This CDR3 has 16 residues. Germline CDR1 is SGDLS and CDR2 is YYNGEE. V was shortened by 0 bases and J by 2 bases, with 11 bases between the two germline ends. For the CDR3, the DNA is TGTGCCAGCAGCGTAGCTATAGGAGACAACACCGGGGAGCTGTTTTTT. It yields the protein CASSVAIGDNTGELFF. The whole variable domain, remainder taken from reference TRBV9 and TRBJ2-2, is DSGVTQTPKHLITATGQRVTLRCSPRSGDLSVYWYQQSLDQGLQFLIQYYNGEERAKGNILERFSAQQFPDLHSELNLSSLELGDSALYFCASSVAIGDNTGELFFGEGSRLTVL.

This rearrangement joins TRBV25-1 to TRBJ1-2, with a weak D call TRBD1 (6 bases). From germline, CDR1 is MGHDK and CDR2 SYGVNS. V dropped 1 base and J dropped 4 bases, with 16 bases sitting between them. This CDR3 region has 16 residues. The CDR3 region has the DNA TGTGCCAGCAGTGAATCCCGAATGACAGGACTCTATGGCTACACCTTC. It codes for CASSESRMTGLYGYTF.

The chain joins TRBV5-5 to TRBJ1-1; 10 positions match TRBD1. The CDR3 covers 13 residues. Per the germline V gene, CDR1 is SGHKS and CDR2 is YYEKEE (reference sequence). V lost 3 bases to trimming and J lost 10 bases; unmatched junction nucleotides: 6. In DNA, the CDR3 is TGTGCCAGCAGCTGGGGGACAGGGGATCGAGCTTTCTTT. This encodes CASSWGTGDRAFF.

The sample holds one count of this clone. The rearrangement uses TRBV30 and TRBJ1-1, with D uncertain. Trimming stripped 0 bases from V and 2 bases from J, with 4 bases between. The CDR3 runs 12 residues. From germline, CDR1 is GTSNPN and CDR2 SVGIG (reference sequence). For the CDR3, the DNA is TGTGCCTGGAGTGTGAGTAACACTGAAGCTTTCTTT. Translation: CAWSVSNTEAFF. The complete variable domain, with remaining parts taken from reference TRBV30 and TRBJ1-1, reads SQTIHQWPATLVQPVGSPLSLECTVEGTSNPNLYWYRQAAGRGLQLLFYSVGIGQISSEVPQNLSASRPQDRQFILSSKKLLLSDSGFYLCAWSVSNTEAFFGQGTRLTVV.

The V call is TRBV5-1, the J call TRBJ1-1; perhaps TRBD1 as D (6 bases). This CDR3 is 14 amino acids long. Between the trimmed V and J ends, which lost 0 bases and 10 bases, there was a span of 16 bases. In germline, CDR1 is SGHRS, CDR2 YFSETQ. CDR3 amino acids: CASSLEASQGRAFF. CDR3 in DNA: TGCGCCAGCAGCTTGGAAGCTAGTCAGGGGCGAGCTTTCTTT.

The V gene is TRBV28, the J gene TRBJ2-7; 15 bases are shared with TRBD2. The germline gives CDR1 MDHEN, CDR2 SYDVKM. The CDR3 runs to 15 residues. V gave up 9 bases and J gave up 2 bases; unmatched junction bases: 5. The DNA for the CDR3 is TGTGCCAGTCGGACTAGCGGGGGGGAAACCTACGAGCAGTACTTC. Its translation: CASRTSGGETYEQYF. Based on the CDR3 plus reference TRBV28 and TRBJ2-7, the full variable domain is DVKVTQSSRYLVKRTGEKVFLECVQDMDHENMFWYRQDPGLGLRLIYFSYDVKMKEKGDIPEGYSVSREKKERFSLILESASTNQTSMYLCASRTSGGETYEQYFGPGTRLTVT.

The gene calls are TRBV6-5 and TRBJ1-2, with D possibly TRBD1 on 6 matching bases. V was shortened by 6 bases and J by 7 bases, with 15 bases between the two germline ends. The V gene's germline CDR1 is MNHEY and CDR2 SVGAGI. This CDR3 region has 13 residues. Written as DNA, the CDR3 is TGTGCCAGCAGCGAGGGGGGGACGGGTGGCTACACCTTC. The encoded protein is CASSEGGTGGYTF.

V usage is TRBV6-5 and J usage is TRBJ1-5, with D perhaps matching TRBD1 (6 bases). Trimming stripped 6 bases from V and 6 bases from J, with 12 bases between. CDR1 and CDR2 (germline): MNHEY, SVGAGI. CDR3 size: 13 residues. The CDR3 sequence is CASRAGVLQPQHF. The CDR3 DNA follows: TGTGCCAGCAGGGCAGGGGTTCTTCAGCCCCAGCATTTT.

The rearrangement uses TRBV12-3 or TRBV12-4 and TRBJ2-1, with D perhaps matching TRBD1 (6 bases). V was trimmed by 8 bases and J by 5 bases, leaving 13 bases between them. This CDR3 contains 13 residues. CDR3 bases: TGTGCCAGCGGACAGTGGGCCGACAATGAGCAGTTCTTC. It specifies CASGQWADNEQFF.

V usage is TRBV19 and J usage is TRBJ2-1; TRBD1 matches at 7 bases. Trimming at V came to 7 bases and at J to 4 bases, leaving 10 bases not matched to a gene. The CDR3 runs to 15 residues. Germline V CDR1 and CDR2: LNHDA, SQIVND (reference sequence). CDR3: CASKPTGTEYNEQFF. CDR3 bases: TGTGCCAGTAAACCGACAGGGACAGAATACAATGAGCAGTTCTTC. The whole variable domain, filled in from reference TRBV19 and TRBJ2-1, reads DGGITQSPKYLFRKEGQNVTLSCEQNLNHDAMYWYRQDPGQGLRLIYYSQIVNDFQKGDIAEGYSVSREKKESFPLTVTSAQKNPTAFYLCASKPTGTEYNEQFFGPGTRLTVL.

The CDR3 here is CAWSVGGADTIYF. In DNA form, the CDR3 reads TGTGCCTGGAGTGTGGGGGGAGCCGACACCATATATTTT. The genes are TRBV30 and TRBJ1-3, with D perhaps matching TRBD1 (5 bases). The CDR3 loop spans 13 amino acids. V was clipped by 0 bases and J by 8 bases, with 11 bases between them. CDR1 and CDR2 (germline): GTSNPN, SVGIG (reference sequence). Complete variable domain (other parts from reference TRBV30 and TRBJ1-3): SQTIHQWPATLVQPVGSPLSLECTVEGTSNPNLYWYRQAAGRGLQLLFYSVGIGQISSEVPQNLSASRPQDRQFILSSKKLLLSDSGFYLCAWSVGGADTIYFGEGSWLTVV.

The V call is TRBV30, the J call TRBJ2-1; D is uncertain. Per germline, CDR1 GTSNPN and CDR2 SVGIG (reference sequence). The CDR3 has 13 residues. V lost 2 bases and J 3 bases, leaving 8 bases between the germline ends. The CDR3 coding sequence is TGTGCCTGGAGTCTCGGTAGCTACAATGAGCAGTTCTTC. This sequence encodes CAWSLGSYNEQFF.

V and J are TRBV15 and TRBJ2-5, with D tentatively TRBD1 (6 bases). Germline loops: CDR1 LNHNV, CDR2 YYDKDF (reference sequence). V lost 4 bases, J lost 2 bases, and 20 bases lay in between. The CDR3 spans 17 residues. The CDR3 DNA reads as TGTGCCACCAGCAAAGGCCGGGACACTGAGTTACAAGAGACCCAGTACTTC. Amino acids: CATSKGRDTELQETQYF.

The V gene is TRBV28, the J gene TRBJ1-5, with D possibly being TRBD1 (5 bases). V was trimmed by 3 bases and J by 0 bases, leaving 15 bases between them. Looked up from germline, CDR1 is MDHEN and CDR2 is SYDVKM. The CDR3 has 17 amino acids. The CDR3 nucleotides are TGTGCCAGCAGTTTTGAGGTGGGGCCCCTTAGCAATCAGCCCCAGCATTTT. Its protein product is CASSFEVGPLSNQPQHF.

The chain joins TRBV21-1 to TRBJ2-7; the table's D call of TRBD2 was not tested on the DNA. TRBV21-1 is a pseudogene locus. The length of the CDR3 is 14 residues. The CDR3 DNA follows: TGTGCCAGCCGCCCAGCGGGAGGTGCGTACGAGCAGTACTTC. It is translated as CASRPAGGAYEQYF.

The genes are TRBV5-4 and TRBJ2-1, with a possible D match to TRBD2 (6 bases). Germline V gene lookup returns CDR1 SGHNT and CDR2 YYREEE (reference sequence). V was clipped by 3 bases and J by 7 bases, with 20 bases between them. The CDR3 has 16 residues. DNA of the CDR3: TGTGCCAGCAGCTGGGGACTTAGCGCGACCGATAATGAGCAGTTCTTC. Translated, it gives CASSWGLSATDNEQFF.

The CDR3 DNA follows: TGTGCCAGCAGCTCCGGACAGGGGCCAAGGAGCCAAGAGACCCAGTACTTC. Translated, it gives CASSSGQGPRSQETQYF. The genes are TRBV5-4 and TRBJ2-5, with TRBD1 identical over 9 bases. Unmatched junction bases numbered 10, after V lost 3 bases and J lost 1 base. There are 17 residues in the CDR3. The germline V gene encodes CDR1 SGHNT and CDR2 YYREEE (reference sequence).

In its sample, this clone was seen a few times. The chain carries TRBV11-2 and TRBJ2-2; 7 nucleotides agree with TRBD1. V shed 5 bases, J shed 7 bases, and the junction held 10 bases outside the gene matches. The CDR3 runs to 15 residues. CDR1 SGHAT and CDR2 FQNNGV come from the germline V gene. The CDR3 reads CASSVEQGKVGELFF. DNA of the CDR3: TGTGCCAGCAGCGTCGAACAGGGGAAAGTCGGGGAGCTGTTTTTT.

The CDR3 nucleotides read TGTGCCAGCAACGGACACGCCTCGGGAGAGACCCAGTACTTC. Translating it yields CASNGHASGETQYF. The rearrangement joins TRBV6-5 to TRBJ2-5; the D gene is possibly TRBD1 (5 bases). The CDR3 is 14 residues long. Germline V gene data show CDR1 as MNHEY and CDR2 as SVGAGI. V was shortened by 7 bases and J by 4 bases, with 16 bases between the two germline ends.